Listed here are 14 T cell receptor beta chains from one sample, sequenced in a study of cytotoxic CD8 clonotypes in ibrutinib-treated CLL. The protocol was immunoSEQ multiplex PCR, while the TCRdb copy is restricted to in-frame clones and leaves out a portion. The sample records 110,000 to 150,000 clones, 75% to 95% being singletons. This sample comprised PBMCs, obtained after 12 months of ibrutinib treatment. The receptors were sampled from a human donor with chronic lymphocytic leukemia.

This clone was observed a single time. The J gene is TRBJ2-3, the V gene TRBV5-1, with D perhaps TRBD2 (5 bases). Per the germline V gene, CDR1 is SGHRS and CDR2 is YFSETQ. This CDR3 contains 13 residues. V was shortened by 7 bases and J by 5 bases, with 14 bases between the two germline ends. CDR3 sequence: CASSGPTRDTQYF. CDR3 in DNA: TGCGCCAGCTCCGGGCCCACTAGAGATACGCAGTATTTT.

CDR3 sequence: CASSLWTGGRGIGELFF. The DNA of the CDR3 is TGTGCCAGCAGTTTGTGGACTGGTGGGAGGGGAATCGGGGAGCTGTTTTTT. V and J are TRBV28 and TRBJ2-2, with 7 bases matching TRBD2. This CDR3 is built from 17 residues. CDR1 MDHEN and CDR2 SYDVKM come from the germline V gene. The V gene end was trimmed by 3 bases and the J gene end by 7 bases; junction bases not matched to a gene: 14.

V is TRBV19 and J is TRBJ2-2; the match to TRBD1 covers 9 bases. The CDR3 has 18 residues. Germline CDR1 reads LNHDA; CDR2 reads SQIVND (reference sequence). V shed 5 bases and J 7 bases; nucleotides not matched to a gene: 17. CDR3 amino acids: CASSDRDRAESAIGELFF. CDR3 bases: TGTGCCAGTAGTGACCGGGACAGGGCCGAAAGCGCTATCGGGGAGCTGTTTTTT.

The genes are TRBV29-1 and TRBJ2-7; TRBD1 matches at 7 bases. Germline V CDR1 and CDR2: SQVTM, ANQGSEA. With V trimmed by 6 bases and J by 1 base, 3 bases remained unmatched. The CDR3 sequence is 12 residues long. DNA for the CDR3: TGCAGCGTAAACAGGGGTTCCTACGAGCAGTACTTC. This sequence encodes CSVNRGSYEQYF.

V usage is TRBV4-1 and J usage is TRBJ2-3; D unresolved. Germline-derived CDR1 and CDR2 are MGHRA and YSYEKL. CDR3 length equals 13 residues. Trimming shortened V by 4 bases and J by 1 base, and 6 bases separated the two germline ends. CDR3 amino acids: CASSPDGTDTQYF. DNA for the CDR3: TGCGCCAGCAGCCCAGACGGCACAGATACGCAGTATTTT.

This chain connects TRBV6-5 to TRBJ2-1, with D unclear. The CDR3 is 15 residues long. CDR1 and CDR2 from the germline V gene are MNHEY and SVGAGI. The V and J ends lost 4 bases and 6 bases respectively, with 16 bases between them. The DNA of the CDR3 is TGTGCCAGCAGTTCCTTGCGTGGGTTTGGCAATGAGCAGTTCTTC. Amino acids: CASSSLRGFGNEQFF.

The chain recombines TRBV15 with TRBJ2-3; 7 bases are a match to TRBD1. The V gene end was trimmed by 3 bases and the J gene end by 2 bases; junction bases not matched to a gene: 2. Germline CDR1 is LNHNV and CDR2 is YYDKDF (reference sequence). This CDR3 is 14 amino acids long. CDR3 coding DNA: TGTGCCACCAGCAGGGGACAGTCCACAGATACGCAGTATTTT. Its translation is CATSRGQSTDTQYF.

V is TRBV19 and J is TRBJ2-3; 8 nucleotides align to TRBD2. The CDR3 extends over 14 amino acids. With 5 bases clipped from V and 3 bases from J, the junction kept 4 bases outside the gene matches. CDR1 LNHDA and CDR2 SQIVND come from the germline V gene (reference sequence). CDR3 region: CASSPSSGTDTQYF. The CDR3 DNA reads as TGTGCCAGTAGTCCTTCTAGCGGGACAGATACGCAGTATTTT.

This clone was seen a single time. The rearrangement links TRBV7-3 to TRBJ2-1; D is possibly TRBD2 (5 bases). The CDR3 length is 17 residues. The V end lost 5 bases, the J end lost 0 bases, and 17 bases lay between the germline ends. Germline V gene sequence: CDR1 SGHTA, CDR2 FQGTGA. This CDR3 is CASSMTPPGYSYNEQFF. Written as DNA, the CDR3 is TGTGCCAGCAGCATGACACCCCCGGGGTACTCCTACAATGAGCAGTTCTTC.

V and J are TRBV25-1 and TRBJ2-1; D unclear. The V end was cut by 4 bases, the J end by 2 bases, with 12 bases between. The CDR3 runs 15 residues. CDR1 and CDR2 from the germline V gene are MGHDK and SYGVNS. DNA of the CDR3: TGTGCCAGCAGTGGACCCTTAGGCCCCTACAATGAGCAGTTCTTC. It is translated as CASSGPLGPYNEQFF.

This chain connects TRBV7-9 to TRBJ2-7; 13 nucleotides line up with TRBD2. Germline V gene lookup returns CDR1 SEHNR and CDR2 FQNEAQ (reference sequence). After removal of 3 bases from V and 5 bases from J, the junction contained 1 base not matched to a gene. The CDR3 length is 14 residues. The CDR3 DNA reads TGTGCCAGCAGCTTCGGACTAGCGGGAGACGAGCAGTACTTC. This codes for CASSFGLAGDEQYF. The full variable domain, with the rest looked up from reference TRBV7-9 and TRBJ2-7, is DTGVSQNPRHKITKRGQNVTFRCDPISEHNRLYWYRQTLGQGPEFLTYFQNEAQLEKSRLLSDRFSAERPKGSFSTLEIQRTEQGDSAMYLCASSFGLAGDEQYFGPGTRLTVT.

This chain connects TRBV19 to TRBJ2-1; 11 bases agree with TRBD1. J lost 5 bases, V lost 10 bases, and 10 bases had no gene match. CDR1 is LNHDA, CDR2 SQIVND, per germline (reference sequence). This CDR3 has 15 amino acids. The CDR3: CAIDGRTGGNNEQFF. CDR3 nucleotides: TGTGCCATCGACGGTCGGACAGGGGGCAACAATGAGCAGTTCTTC.

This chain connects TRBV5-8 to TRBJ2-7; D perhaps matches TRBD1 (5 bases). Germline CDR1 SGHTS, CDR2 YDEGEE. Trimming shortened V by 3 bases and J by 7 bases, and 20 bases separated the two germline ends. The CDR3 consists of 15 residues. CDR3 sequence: CASSSYTALPGEQYF. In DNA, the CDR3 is TGTGCCAGCAGCTCCTACACCGCCCTCCCAGGGGAGCAGTACTTC.

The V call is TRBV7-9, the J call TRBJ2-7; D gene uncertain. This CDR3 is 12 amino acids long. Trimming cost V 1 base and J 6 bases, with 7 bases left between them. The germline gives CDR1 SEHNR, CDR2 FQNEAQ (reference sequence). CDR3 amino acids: CASSLVGFEQYF. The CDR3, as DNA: TGTGCCAGCAGCTTAGTGGGGTTCGAGCAGTACTTC.